This TCR beta chain comes out of a study of blood T cell repertoires in COVID-19. Study as a whole: COVID-19 samples collected from the United States, Italy and Spain covered acute and convalescent phases. The analysed material was cDNA or gDNA that came from T cells, B-cell-depleted T cells, or PBMCs.

In the original analysis: Nucleated cell number was recorded as an estimate derived from reference gene primer amplification. Assay: immunoSEQ multiplex PCR; the TCRdb copy retains only in-frame clones and omits some. V and J calls and clone size are those listed in that table; D and trimming were worked out from the DNA. Of 200,000 or so clones in the sample, over 75% were seen once. The receptor comes from a woman aged 35 to 49 who had recovered from COVID-19. Sample: peripheral blood.

As DNA, the CDR3 is TGTGCCAGTATGGTCGATAGCGGGAGCCCCGCAGATACGCAGTATTTT. Encoded protein: CASMVDSGSPADTQYF. The chain recombines TRBV19 with TRBJ2-3; 9 bases agree with TRBD2. J was trimmed by 4 bases and V by 7 bases; bases with no gene match: 12. The germline V gene has CDR1 LNHDA and CDR2 SQIVND (reference sequence). The CDR3 is 16 amino acids.